What follows are 32 T cell receptor beta chains derived from one specimen sequenced in a study of T cells in Graves' hyperthyroidism and ophthalmopathy. Regions amplified from RNA transcripts were the TCR beta CDR3 regions. Initially, a first-round RT-PCR of the TCR CDR3 employed the HTBI primer set. TCRdb called the multiplex PCR reads again in MiXCR, with one record for every CDR3 protein. Among approximately 530,000 distinct CDR3 sequences listed, approximately 15% were seen once. Input material: blood. The receptors come from a woman aged 18-30 years with Graves' hyperthyroidism.

The chain combines TRBV4-1 with TRBJ1-5; no reliable D call. Trimming removed 0 bases from V and 7 bases from J, with 13 bases in between. Germline-derived CDR1 and CDR2 are MGHRA and YSYEKL. CDR3 length: 15 amino acids. As DNA, the CDR3 is TGCGCCAGCAGCCAAGATCTAGTCCGTCTCCAGCCCCAGCATTTT. Translation: CASSQDLVRLQPQHF.

This chain joins TRBV7-9 and TRBJ2-6; either TRBD1 or TRBD2 may fit D (6 bases each). Trimming took 5 bases from V and 4 from J, leaving 21 bases between them. Germline CDR1 SEHNR, CDR2 FQNEAQ (reference sequence). The CDR3 is 18 residues long. The CDR3 is CASSLMDWGARGANVLTF. DNA of the CDR3: TGTGCCAGCAGCCTCATGGACTGGGGGGCGCGCGGGGCCAACGTCCTGACTTTC.

This chain links TRBV19 with TRBJ2-2; TRBD1 might be the D (5 bases). CDR3 length: 15 amino acids. Looked up from germline, CDR1 is LNHDA and CDR2 is SQIVND (reference sequence). The V end lost 3 bases, the J end lost 4 bases, and 12 bases lay between the germline ends. CDR3 nucleotide sequence: TGTGCCAGTAGTATTTCTCCAAGGGGCACCGGGGAGCTGTTTTTT. The encoded protein is CASSISPRGTGELFF.

Many counts were recorded for this clonotype. The V call is TRBV6-1, the J call TRBJ2-5, with 7 bases matching TRBD2. The CDR3 has 13 amino acids. V dropped 8 bases and J dropped 5; count of bases not matched to a gene: 8. The V gene's germline CDR1 is MNHNS and CDR2 SASEGT. The CDR3 coding sequence is TGTGCCAGCTGCCGGGAGGTGGATGAGACCCAGTACTTC. Translated, it gives CASCREVDETQYF.

The chain combines TRBV6-1 with TRBJ2-2, with D hard to call. CDR1 is MNHNS and CDR2 is SASEGT in the germline V gene. Trimming shortened V by 8 bases and J by 7 bases, and 17 bases separated the two germline ends. This CDR3 contains 14 residues. CDR3 nucleotide sequence: TGTGCCAGCTCTGTTAAACCCTCTATCGGGGAGCTGTTTTTT. Translation gives CASSVKPSIGELFF.

Ten or more counts support this clonotype. This sequence joins TRBV12-3 or TRBV12-4 and TRBJ2-7; D gene uncertain. The CDR3 extends over 13 amino acids. The ends were cut back, 6 bases at V and 0 bases at J, with 9 bases in the middle. The CDR3 sequence is CASRSGFSYEQYF. The CDR3 DNA is TGTGCCAGCAGGTCTGGCTTCTCCTACGAGCAGTACTTC.

With regard to this clonotype: A single base separates this from a much larger clone, so it may be a read error. This CDR3 is missing its conserved last phenylalanine or tryptophan, likely due to a read error. V is TRBV7-2 and J is TRBJ1-5; no reliable D call. V was shortened by 8 bases and J by 2 bases, with 13 bases between the two germline ends. There are 14 residues in the CDR3. Germline V gene data show CDR1 as SGHTA and CDR2 as FQGNSA. The DNA of the CDR3 is TGTGCCAGCTCTGTAAGGGCCGGCAATCAGCCCCAGCATCTT. This sequence encodes CASSVRAGNQPQHL.

The V call is TRBV5-8, the J call TRBJ1-2, with D possibly matching TRBD1 (5 bases). This CDR3 comprises 17 residues. Trimming removed 4 bases at V and 5 bases at J, with 24 bases between. CDR1 and CDR2 from the germline V gene are SGHTS and YDEGEE. CDR3 coding DNA: TGTGCCAGCAGCGGTCCGGGACGACCCTTTAGAGAGTATGGCTACACCTTC. Translation: CASSGPGRPFREYGYTF.

In this sample, this clonotype turned up many times. The genes are TRBV6-6 and TRBJ2-3, with TRBD1 matching 7 bases. The CDR3 covers 15 residues. Germline lookup yields CDR1 MNHNY and CDR2 SVGAGI (reference sequence). V trimming: 2 bases; J trimming: 4 bases; junction bases outside the gene matches: 6. For the CDR3, the DNA is TGTGCCAGCAGTTACAGGCAGGGGGTGGCAGATACGCAGTATTTT. Translating it yields CASSYRQGVADTQYF.

This clonotype has just a few counts. A much larger clone differs from this one at a single base, so this may be a read error. The chain is built from TRBV12-3 or TRBV12-4 and TRBJ2-5, with TRBD2 matching 7 bases. Unmatched junction bases numbered 2, after V lost 3 bases and J lost 4 bases. This CDR3 is built from 13 residues. This CDR3 reads CASSFWGGETQYF. The CDR3 DNA reads TGTGCCAGCAGTTTTTGGGGGGGAGAGACCCAGTACTTC.

Of note for this clonotype: One end of the junction varies from germline; a read error may be responsible. The V gene is TRBV10-2, the J gene TRBJ2-7; TRBD1 is a possible D gene (6 bases). Per germline, CDR1 WSHSY and CDR2 SAAADI. The CDR3 has 14 amino acids. CDR3 in DNA: TGCGCCAGCAGCCACGGGACAAGGTCCTCCGAGCAGTACTTC. This codes for CASSHGTRSSEQYF.

To note about this clonotype: The junction differs from germline at one of its ends, possibly a read error. This sequence joins TRBV7-8 and TRBJ2-1; D not resolved. CDR3 size: 11 residues. Germline V CDR1 and CDR2: SGHVS, FQNEAQ. This CDR3 is CASSFSYEQSF. The CDR3 DNA sequence: TGTGCCAGCAGCTTCAGCTATGAGCAGTCCTTC.

Only a few counts were recorded for this clonotype. The V gene is TRBV6-2 or TRBV6-3, the J gene TRBJ2-3; TRBD2 aligns across 8 bases. CDR3 size: 16 residues. Germline-derived CDR1 and CDR2 are MNHEY and SVGEGT. After removal of 5 bases from V and 4 bases from J, the junction contained 11 bases not matched to a gene. DNA for the CDR3: TGTGCCAGCAGTGAAGTGGCGGGGGGCTCTTCAGATACGCAGTATTTT. It translates to CASSEVAGGSSDTQYF.

V and J are TRBV28 and TRBJ2-7, with D perhaps being TRBD1 or TRBD2 (5 bases each). V shed 7 bases and J shed 0 bases, with 19 bases lying between them. Germline-derived CDR1 and CDR2 are MDHEN and SYDVKM. The CDR3 is 16 residues long. The CDR3 DNA reads TGTGCCAGCATCCACCGAGCAGGGACCTTCTCCTACGAGCAGTACTTC. As protein: CASIHRAGTFSYEQYF.

This clonotype showed up many times. The chain links TRBV6-5 to TRBJ2-7, with 13 bases fitting TRBD2. The CDR3 totals 15 residues. In germline, CDR1 is MNHEY, CDR2 SVGAGI. After removal of 2 bases from V and 7 bases from J, the junction contained 5 bases not matched to a gene. The CDR3 nucleotides read TGTGCCAGCAGTTACACTAGCGGGAGGGCAAGAGAGCAGTACTTC. This codes for CASSYTSGRAREQYF.

This clonotype was recorded at least ten times. J is TRBJ2-7 and V is TRBV12-3 or TRBV12-4; D might be TRBD1 (6 bases). V was clipped by 8 bases and J by 1 base, with 18 bases between them. The CDR3 sequence is 15 residues long. CDR3 sequence reads: CASRLRGTESYEQYF. The CDR3 DNA sequence: TGTGCCAGCCGACTGAGGGGGACGGAATCCTACGAGCAGTACTTC.

This clonotype was detected ten times or more. The V gene is TRBV2, the J gene TRBJ1-2; TRBD1 aligns across 8 bases. V lost 6 bases to trimming and J lost 5 bases; unmatched junction nucleotides: 8. The germline V gene encodes CDR1 SNHLY and CDR2 FYNNEI. The CDR3 totals 14 residues. CDR3 residues: CASSTDRGQYGYTF. Here the CDR3 DNA reads TGTGCCAGCAGCACTGACAGGGGACAGTATGGCTACACCTTC.

The chain carries TRBV19 and TRBJ1-3; unclear D gene. The V gene lost 5 bases and the J gene lost 2 bases, with 16 bases spanning the gap. Germline V gene lookup returns CDR1 LNHDA and CDR2 SQIVND (reference sequence). The CDR3 runs 16 residues. The CDR3 region has the DNA TGTGCCAGTAGTCCCGGGCCTCTTTGGGCTGGAAACACCATATATTTT. This sequence encodes CASSPGPLWAGNTIYF. Looking up the rest from reference TRBV19 and TRBJ1-3 gives the full variable domain: DGGITQSPKYLFRKEGQNVTLSCEQNLNHDAMYWYRQDPGQGLRLIYYSQIVNDFQKGDIAEGYSVSREKKESFPLTVTSAQKNPTAFYLCASSPGPLWAGNTIYFGEGSWLTVV.

As regards this clonotype: As the CDR3 is not closed by the conserved phenylalanine or tryptophan, this likely results from a read error. This chain joins TRBV30 and TRBJ2-1; the D gene is possibly TRBD2 (5 bases). This CDR3 contains 14 residues. V lost 3 bases to trimming and J lost 4 bases, with 13 bases between them. From germline, CDR1 is GTSNPN and CDR2 SVGIG (reference sequence). The CDR3 bases are TGTGCCTGGAGGGACTCCCCCGGGTACAATGAGCAGTTCTCC. This translates into CAWRDSPGYNEQFS.

This clonotype has a count of ten or more. The genes are TRBV12-3 or TRBV12-4 and TRBJ2-5; D possibly matches TRBD1 or TRBD2 (5 bases each). The CDR3 is 15 amino acids. V dropped 2 bases and J dropped 0 bases, with 10 bases sitting between them. CDR3 loop: CASSLMGTYQETQYF. As DNA, the CDR3 is TGTGCCAGCAGTTTAATGGGGACGTACCAAGAGACCCAGTACTTC.

This clonotype occurred many times. The genes are TRBV27 and TRBJ2-7; 10 bases are shared with TRBD1. This CDR3 spans 14 amino acids. The V gene's germline CDR1 is MNHEY and CDR2 SMNVEV (reference sequence). J was trimmed by 5 bases and V by 4 bases; bases with no gene match: 5. CDR3 sequence: CASSYRDRGHEQYF. The CDR3 DNA follows: TGTGCCAGCAGTTATCGGGACAGGGGACACGAGCAGTACTTC.

This clonotype was seen only a few times. This chain joins TRBV27 and TRBJ2-7; the match to TRBD2 covers 14 bases. The V gene end was trimmed by 4 bases and the J gene end by 6 bases; junction bases not matched to a gene: 11. The CDR3 runs to 17 residues. Germline V CDR1 and CDR2: MNHEY, SMNVEV (reference sequence). CDR3 bases: TGTGCCAGCAGTTCCTCGGGACTAGCGGGAGTGAATGGCGAGCAGTACTTC. It translates to CASSSSGLAGVNGEQYF.

The rearrangement joins TRBV25-1 to TRBJ1-6, with D unclear. V lost 4 bases, J lost 7 bases, and 11 bases lay in between. Germline lookup yields CDR1 MGHDK and CDR2 SYGVNS. CDR3 length: 14 residues. The CDR3 here is CASSVGFRNSPLHF. CDR3 sequence (DNA): TGTGCCAGCAGTGTGGGTTTTAGAAATTCACCCCTCCACTTT.

The chain carries TRBV5-1 and TRBJ1-1; D uncertain. V lost 2 bases to trimming and J lost 0 bases, with 8 bases between them. The CDR3 consists of 14 residues. From germline, CDR1 is SGHRS and CDR2 YFSETQ. CDR3 bases: TGCGCCAGCAGCTTCGGCAGCATGAACACTGAAGCTTTCTTT. Translating it yields CASSFGSMNTEAFF.

This clonotype was counted between two and nine times. This sequence joins TRBV12-5 and TRBJ1-4; perhaps TRBD1 as D (6 bases). Trimming removed 3 bases from V and 8 bases from J, with 10 bases in between. Germline V gene sequence: CDR1 LGHNT, CDR2 FRNRAP. This CDR3 is built from 13 residues. The CDR3 is CASGFRGGEKLFF. CDR3 in DNA: TGTGCTAGTGGTTTTCGGGGGGGCGAAAAACTGTTTTTT.

This clonotype has a handful of counts. A read error may account for a junction end that differs from germline. V and J are TRBV27 and TRBJ2-1, with TRBD2 identical over 12 bases. Germline-derived CDR1 and CDR2 are MNHEY and SMNVEV (reference sequence). The CDR3 contains 18 residues. The CDR3 loop is CASSRRLAGVVGYNELFF. The CDR3 bases are TGTGCCAGCAGTCGAAGACTAGCGGGAGTCGTGGGATACAATGAGCTGTTCTTC.

This clonotype was seen ten or more times. The V call is TRBV12-3 or TRBV12-4, the J call TRBJ1-1; TRBD1 is a possible D gene (5 bases). V lost 7 bases and J 0 bases, leaving 15 bases between the germline ends. This CDR3 is 15 amino acids long. CDR3 DNA sequence: TGTGCCAGCACCCTCTGGGACGGGATGAACACTGAAGCTTTCTTT. This codes for CASTLWDGMNTEAFF.

With respect to this clonotype: A much larger clone lies a single base off, so this may be a read error. The chain couples TRBV28 to TRBJ2-2, with 13 bases matching TRBD2. This CDR3 has 18 amino acids. V shed 6 bases and J 6 bases; nucleotides not matched to a gene: 13. CDR1 is MDHEN and CDR2 is SYDVKM in the germline V gene. The CDR3 sequence is CASRPEGLAGERAGELFF. For the CDR3, the DNA is TGTGCCAGCAGACCCGAAGGACTAGCGGGAGAGAGGGCCGGGGAGCTGTTTTTT.

This chain connects TRBV28 to TRBJ2-1, with 7 bases matching TRBD2. The CDR3 is 19 residues long. V dropped 3 bases and J dropped 7; count of bases not matched to a gene: 21. The germline gives CDR1 MDHEN, CDR2 SYDVKM. CDR3 amino acids: CASSFGGRDSKIRGNEQFF. CDR3 sequence (DNA): TGTGCCAGCAGTTTCGGGGGGAGGGACTCCAAGATTCGGGGAAATGAGCAGTTCTTC.

This sequence joins TRBV6-2 or TRBV6-3 and TRBJ1-4, with 9 bases matching TRBD1. CDR1 and CDR2 (germline): MNHEY, SVGEGT. This CDR3 has 16 amino acids. After removal of 4 bases from V and 8 bases from J, the junction contained 11 bases not matched to a gene. This CDR3 is CASSSSSGTGREKLFF. For the CDR3, the DNA is TGTGCCAGCAGTTCTAGTTCCGGGACAGGGCGGGAAAAACTGTTTTTT.

The chain is built from TRBV20-1 and TRBJ1-2, with a weak D call TRBD1 (5 bases). V was shortened by 4 bases and J by 2 bases, with 11 bases between the two germline ends. This CDR3 contains 13 residues. Germline V lookup: CDR1 DFQATT, CDR2 SNEGSKA (reference sequence). The CDR3 here is CSAIWAGNYGYTF. The CDR3 nucleotides read TGCAGTGCTATTTGGGCAGGGAACTATGGCTACACCTTC.

This clonotype was detected ten times or more. The V call is TRBV7-9, the J call TRBJ2-7; D call uncertain. Germline lookup yields CDR1 SEHNR and CDR2 FQNEAQ (reference sequence). The length of the CDR3 is 13 residues. The V end lost 5 bases, the J end lost 5 bases, and 13 bases lay between the germline ends. The chain's CDR3 is CASSARLSDEQYF. CDR3 coding DNA: TGTGCCAGCAGCGCAAGATTGTCCGACGAGCAGTACTTC.